This TCR beta chain was retrieved from a study of human T cells and chemical hapten exposure. In the study overall: Sensitization involved placing 2% DPC onto a 2 cm by 2 cm region of upper inner arm skin.

Germline CDR1 reads LGHNA; CDR2 reads YSLEER. This CDR3 comprises 19 residues. V gave up 0 bases and J gave up 1 base; unmatched junction bases: 8. As originally analysed: Samples contained a median of about 96,000 TCRs, with a range of 23,224 to 690,600. TCRdb recomputed calls from the RACE reads with MiXCR, one row per CDR3 protein. The V and J calls were determined by TCRdb, not by the authors. Of about 80,000 distinct CDR3 sequences in the sample, around a tenth are singletons; the top ten hold 1.6%. Time point noted: patch test 2, 6 weeks after DPC sensitization. Treatment of the sample: therapeutic diphenylcyclopropenone sensitization with weekly scalp DPC. The starting material, unfractionated whole blood, was used for total RNA extraction.

Specimen: whole blood, collected in connection with sensitization to the hapten diphenylcyclopropenone (DPC). The TCR sequence derives from a man aged 18 to 30 with alopecia areata. Some clones in this sample may be carry-over from other donors' samples. The chain has TRBV4-3 and TRBJ2-2, with 10 bases lining up with TRBD2. The CDR3 loop is CASSQEAGRLAGNTGELFF. In nucleotides, the CDR3 is TGCGCCAGCAGCCAAGAAGCCGGCCGACTAGCGGGGAACACCGGGGAGCTGTTTTTT.